This passage covers 22 T cell receptor beta chains from one sample sequenced in a study of T cell responses to AZD1222 COVID-19 vaccine. Generated by immunoSEQ multiplex PCR, the TCRdb table keeps only in-frame clones and is missing some. Of about 140,000 clones listed, about 92% are singletons. The sequences come from peripheral blood, collected on day 0 of AZD1222 vaccination. Source of these receptors: an adult in good health.

This chain links TRBV18 with TRBJ2-3; D not certain. The CDR3 is 13 amino acids. From germline, CDR1 is KGHSH and CDR2 LQKENI. V was pared by 4 bases and J by 0 bases, with 5 bases between. CDR3 sequence (DNA): TGTGCCAGCTCACGTATGAGCACAGATACGCAGTATTTT. Translating it yields CASSRMSTDTQYF.

This chain uses TRBV19 with TRBJ1-4; the D is unclear. Germline CDR1 and CDR2: LNHDA and SQIVND (reference sequence). The V and J ends lost 5 bases and 2 bases respectively, with 15 bases between them. CDR3 size: 16 residues. CDR3 in DNA: TGTGCCAGTAGTCGGAGTCGACACGCGACTAATGAAAAACTGTTTTTT. Its protein product is CASSRSRHATNEKLFF.

This clone was found once. The DNA of the CDR3 is TGCGCCAGCAGCTTGGGGAGTCCTAACTATGGCTACACCTTC. It encodes CASSLGSPNYGYTF. The chain combines TRBV5-1 with TRBJ1-2; D uncertain. Germline values: CDR1 SGHRS, CDR2 YFSETQ. The CDR3 runs to 14 residues. The V end was cut by 0 bases, the J end by 0 bases, with 6 bases between.

Remarks on this clone: A much larger clone differs by one base, so this may be a read error. This sample includes further DNA sequences coding for the same CDR3. V is TRBV6-5 and J is TRBJ2-7; D might be TRBD1 or TRBD2, each matching 5 bases. Trimming cost V 9 bases and J 5 bases, with 20 bases left between them. This CDR3 comprises 14 residues. Germline loops: CDR1 MNHEY, CDR2 SVGAGI. This CDR3 is CASSLGTPRDEQYF. The CDR3 DNA reads TGTGCCAGTAGCCTAGGGACCCCCAGGGACGAGCAGTACTTC.

The chain is built from TRBV27 and TRBJ2-7; D remains unclear. This CDR3 contains 15 residues. The V gene lost 6 bases and the J gene lost 3 bases, with 18 bases spanning the gap. Looked up from germline, CDR1 is MNHEY and CDR2 is SMNVEV (reference sequence). This CDR3 reads CASSPVSPIRYEQYF. CDR3 coding DNA: TGTGCCAGCAGCCCCGTATCCCCAATTCGCTACGAGCAGTACTTC.

The chain combines TRBV2 with TRBJ2-3, with 10 bases matching TRBD2. The CDR3 loop spans 14 amino acids. CDR1 SNHLY and CDR2 FYNNEI come from the germline V gene. The V gene end was trimmed by 6 bases and the J gene end by 6 bases; junction bases not matched to a gene: 6. CDR3 nucleotide sequence: TGTGCCAGCAGCTCAGCGGGGGGGCTGGATACGCAGTATTTT. Encoded protein: CASSSAGGLDTQYF.

This clone was seen only once. The chain carries TRBV7-2 and TRBJ1-6; 10 positions agree with TRBD1. Trimming took 6 bases from V and 9 from J; bases not matched to a gene: 8. The CDR3 is 15 residues long. CDR1 is SGHTA and CDR2 is FQGNSA in the germline V gene. The CDR3: CASRTPGQGTSPLHF. CDR3 sequence (DNA): TGTGCCAGCAGGACCCCGGGACAGGGGACTTCACCCCTCCACTTT.

This clone appeared once. CDR3 coding DNA: TGTGCCAGCAGCCGGGACCGGGGTTCCAACCGTGGCTACACCTTC. It specifies CASSRDRGSNRGYTF. This chain uses TRBV11-2 with TRBJ1-2; tentatively, D is TRBD1 (5 bases). The CDR3 runs to 15 residues. Germline assignment: CDR1 SGHAT and CDR2 FQNNGV. Between the trimmed V and J ends, which lost 5 bases and 7 bases, there was a span of 20 bases.

The chain employs TRBV3-1 (or the pseudogene TRBV3-2) and TRBJ2-4; D unresolved. V was trimmed by 0 bases and J by 0 bases, leaving 6 bases between them. Germline V gives CDR1 LGHDT, CDR2 YNNKEL (reference sequence). The CDR3 length is 15 residues. The CDR3 DNA is TGTGCCAGCAGCCAAGATTGGCAAGCCAAAAACATTCAGTACTTC. Translation gives CASSQDWQAKNIQYF.

The chain's CDR3 is CASSQDWPGGYTF. The DNA of the CDR3 is TGTGCCAGCAGCCAAGATTGGCCTGGCGGCTACACCTTC. The chain couples TRBV3-1 (or the pseudogene TRBV3-2) to TRBJ1-2; D remains ambiguous. The CDR3 extends over 13 amino acids. Trimming took off 0 bases at V and 8 bases at J, with 10 bases between the two ends. Germline loops: CDR1 LGHDT, CDR2 YNNKEL (reference sequence).

V and J are TRBV9 and TRBJ1-2; D is unclear. CDR3 size: 15 residues. Trimming removed 4 bases at V and 2 bases at J, with 15 bases between. Germline-derived CDR1 and CDR2 are SGDLS and YYNGEE. CDR3 nucleotides: TGTGCCAGCAGCTTAGGGAAGGGCACCAACTATGGCTACACCTTC. Translated: CASSLGKGTNYGYTF.

The rearrangement links TRBV6-2 or TRBV6-3 to TRBJ2-1; the match to TRBD1 covers 7 bases. Trimming took 6 bases from V and 15 from J; bases not matched to a gene: 11. The CDR3 is made up of 12 amino acids. Germline values: CDR1 MNHEY, CDR2 SVGEGT. The CDR3 spells CASSRTGEQRFF. Written as DNA, the CDR3 is TGTGCCAGCAGCCGGACAGGCGAACAGCGGTTCTTC.

This chain connects TRBV19 to TRBJ2-7; 10 nucleotides align to TRBD2. This CDR3 is 17 amino acids long. Germline V gene sequence: CDR1 LNHDA, CDR2 SQIVND (reference sequence). Trimming removed 0 bases from V and 1 base from J; junction bases left unmatched: 6. The CDR3 nucleotides read TGTGCCAGTAGTATAGAGACAACTAGCGGGATTTCCTACGAGCAGTACTTC. Translated, it gives CASSIETTSGISYEQYF.

V gene TRBV6-5 combines with J gene TRBJ1-5; 8 positions agree with TRBD1. The V gene's germline CDR1 is MNHEY and CDR2 SVGAGI. The CDR3 loop spans 14 amino acids. The J segment lost 7 bases and the V segment lost 5 bases, leaving 7 bases of the junction unmatched. The CDR3 loop is CASSPRGLRQPQHF. The DNA for the CDR3 is TGTGCCAGCAGTCCCAGGGGGCTTCGACAGCCCCAGCATTTT.

The chain links TRBV6-1 to TRBJ2-3, with TRBD1 identical over 9 bases. CDR3 size: 17 residues. CDR1 and CDR2 (germline): MNHNS, SASEGT. V dropped 1 base and J dropped 1; count of bases not matched to a gene: 6. This CDR3 is CASSEGTGVWGTDTQYF. In DNA, the CDR3 is TGTGCCAGCAGTGAAGGGACAGGGGTATGGGGCACAGATACGCAGTATTTT.

The gene calls are TRBV7-3 and TRBJ1-6, with 10 bases lining up with TRBD1. The CDR3 runs to 17 residues. V dropped 1 base and J dropped 6; count of bases not matched to a gene: 6. Germline CDR1 and CDR2: SGHTA and FQGTGA. Here the CDR3 DNA reads TGTGCCAGCAGCTTAAGGGGGGACAGGGGACTTAATTCACCCCTCCACTTT. Residues: CASSLRGDRGLNSPLHF.

V is TRBV5-1 and J is TRBJ2-7; D not resolved. The CDR3 is made up of 13 amino acids. The V and J ends lost 1 base and 6 bases respectively, with 11 bases between them. Germline lookup yields CDR1 SGHRS and CDR2 YFSETQ. The CDR3 sequence: CASSLSPTFEQYF. The DNA for the CDR3 is TGCGCCAGCAGCTTGTCCCCCACCTTCGAGCAGTACTTC.

The rearrangement links TRBV20-1 to TRBJ1-2; D remains unclear. V was pared by 3 bases and J by 6 bases, with 8 bases between. The CDR3 totals 11 residues. Germline CDR1 reads DFQATT; CDR2 reads SNEGSKA (reference sequence). CDR3: CSARMGNGYTF. DNA of the CDR3: TGCAGTGCTAGGATGGGAAATGGCTACACCTTC.

The chain is built from TRBV29-1 and TRBJ1-2; 7 bases fit TRBD1. Germline values: CDR1 SQVTM, CDR2 ANQGSEA. This CDR3 spans 11 amino acids. J gave up 6 bases and V 6 bases, and 4 bases lay outside the gene matches. CDR3 protein: CSVETGHGYTF. The DNA of the CDR3 is TGCAGCGTCGAGACAGGGCATGGCTACACCTTC. The complete variable domain, with remaining parts taken from reference TRBV29-1 and TRBJ1-2, reads SAVISQKPSRDICQRGTSLTIQCQVDSQVTMMFWYRQQPGQSLTLIATANQGSEATYESGFVIDKFPISRPNLTFSTLTVSNMSPEDSSIYLCSVETGHGYTFGSGTRLTVV.

V gene TRBV7-8 combines with J gene TRBJ2-1; TRBD1 agrees at 9 bases. The CDR3 runs 16 residues. The trim removed 5 bases at V and 7 bases at J, leaving 12 bases unmatched. Germline lookup yields CDR1 SGHVS and CDR2 FQNEAQ. The chain's CDR3 is CASSDPFGTGWNEQFF. In DNA, the CDR3 is TGTGCCAGCAGCGATCCCTTTGGGACAGGGTGGAATGAGCAGTTCTTC. Full variable domain (missing parts from reference TRBV7-8 and TRBJ2-1): GAGVSQSPRYKVAKRGQDVALRCDPISGHVSLFWYQQALGQGPEFLTYFQNEAQLDKSGLPSDRFFAERPEGSVSTLKIQRTQQEDSAVYLCASSDPFGTGWNEQFFGPGTRLTVL.

This clone showed up just once. The chain combines TRBV6-2 or TRBV6-3 with TRBJ1-2; 7 bases match TRBD1. This CDR3 is built from 12 residues. Germline V CDR1 and CDR2: MNHEY, SVGEGT. The V and J ends lost 6 bases and 6 bases, in that order; junction bases with no gene match: 4. Here the CDR3 DNA reads TGTGCCAGCAGCCGCACAGGGGATGGCTACACCTTC. Its translation is CASSRTGDGYTF.

V and J are TRBV27 and TRBJ2-5; D unclear. Germline loops: CDR1 MNHEY, CDR2 SMNVEV (reference sequence). This CDR3 spans 13 amino acids. Trimming took off 8 bases at V and 1 base at J, with 11 bases between the two ends. CDR3 protein: CASRSLVQETQYF. The CDR3 DNA sequence: TGTGCCAGCCGTTCCCTCGTCCAAGAGACCCAGTACTTC.